The clone carrying this T cell receptor beta chain was recorded at least ten times. What it binds is not known. The data originate from a study of T cells after yellow fever vaccination. At the level of the study: When fractions had low cell numbers, they were prepared with SMART-Seq v4 Ultra Low Input.

TCRdb fed the 5' RACE reads into MiXCR, producing one record per CDR3 protein. The sample shows 450,000 to 650,000 distinct CDR3 sequences, less than 25% of them seen only once. This CDR3 region has 16 residues. Germline V gives CDR1 SGHTA, CDR2 FQGNSA. V shed 2 bases, J shed 3 bases, and the junction held 7 bases outside the gene matches. Notes on the study in general: The booster response re-showed most primary clones: around 96% CD4, more than 70% CD8. The study found a weaker secondary response that peaked faster, day 5 versus 15.

J is TRBJ2-3 and V is TRBV7-2; 8 nucleotides line up with TRBD2. The origin of this receptor is a man younger than 35 who received the YFV17D yellow fever vaccine. Sequences were derived from PBMCs, sampled about 20 days after the first yellow fever vaccination. The CDR3 protein is CASSLSGGDWTDTQYF. DNA for the CDR3: TGTGCCAGCAGCTTATCGGGGGGGGACTGGACAGATACGCAGTATTTT.